This T cell receptor (beta chain) was obtained from a study of early T cells in non-severe SARS-CoV-2 infection. Whole-study results and caveats: VDJdb-based annotation leaned toward anti-spike CD8 responses and missed private and CD4 specificities.

Individual cDNA molecules were tagged with unique molecular identifiers, the study reported. Each CDR3 protein is one row after TCRdb ran MiXCR on the 5' RACE reads. Of 60,000 to 75,000 distinct CDR3 sequences in the sample, over 10% are singletons; the top ten hold roughly 5.7%. This clonotype was observed at least ten times. Its antigen is not identified. The junction had 11 bases not matched to a gene; V was cut back by 2 bases and J by 15 bases. This CDR3 has 14 amino acids. The V gene's germline CDR1 is SGHDN and CDR2 FVKESK. The sequencing here drew on whole blood, taken at baseline. The source of this sequence is an adult who was a healthcare worker with PCR-confirmed SARS-CoV-2 infection or an uninfected control (not recorded which). The V call is TRBV14, the J call TRBJ2-1, with 9 nucleotides matching TRBD2. The chain's CDR3 is CASSQRFLAGDMFF. The CDR3 DNA reads as TGTGCCAGCAGCCAACGCTTCTTAGCGGGAGATATGTTCTTC.